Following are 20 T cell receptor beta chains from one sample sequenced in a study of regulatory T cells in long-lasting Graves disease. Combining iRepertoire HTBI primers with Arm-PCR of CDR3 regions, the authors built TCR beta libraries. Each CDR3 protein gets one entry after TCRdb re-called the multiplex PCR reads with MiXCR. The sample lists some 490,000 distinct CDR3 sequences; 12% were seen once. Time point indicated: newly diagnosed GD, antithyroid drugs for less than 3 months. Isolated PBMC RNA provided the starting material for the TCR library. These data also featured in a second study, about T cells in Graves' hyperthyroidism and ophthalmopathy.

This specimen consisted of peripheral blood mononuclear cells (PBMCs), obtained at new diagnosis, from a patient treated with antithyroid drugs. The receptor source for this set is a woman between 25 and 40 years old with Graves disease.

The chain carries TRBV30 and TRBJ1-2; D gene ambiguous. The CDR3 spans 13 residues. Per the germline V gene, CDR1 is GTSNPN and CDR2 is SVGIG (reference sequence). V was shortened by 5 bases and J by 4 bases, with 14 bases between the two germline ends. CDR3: CAWGPSVRYGYTF. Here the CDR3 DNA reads TGTGCCTGGGGTCCTTCGGTACGCTATGGCTACACCTTC.

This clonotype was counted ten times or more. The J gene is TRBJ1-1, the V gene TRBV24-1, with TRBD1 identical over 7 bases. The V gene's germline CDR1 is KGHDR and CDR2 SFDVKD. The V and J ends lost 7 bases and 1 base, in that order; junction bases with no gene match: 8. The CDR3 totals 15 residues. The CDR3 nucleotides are TGTGCCACCAGATCCCGGACAGGACAGAACACTGAAGCTTTCTTT. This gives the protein CATRSRTGQNTEAFF.

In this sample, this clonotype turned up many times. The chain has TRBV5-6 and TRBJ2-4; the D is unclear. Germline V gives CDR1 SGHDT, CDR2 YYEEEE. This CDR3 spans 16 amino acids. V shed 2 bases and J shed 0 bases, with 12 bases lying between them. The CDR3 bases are TGTGCCAGCAGCTTAAGGATACAGATAGCCAAAAACATTCAGTACTTC. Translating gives CASSLRIQIAKNIQYF.

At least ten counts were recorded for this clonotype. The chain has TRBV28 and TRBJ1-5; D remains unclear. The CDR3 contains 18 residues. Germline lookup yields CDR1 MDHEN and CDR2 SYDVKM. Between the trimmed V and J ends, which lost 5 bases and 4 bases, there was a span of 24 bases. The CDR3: CASSPTKIARKGNQPQHF. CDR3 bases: TGTGCCAGCAGTCCGACAAAAATCGCCCGAAAGGGAAATCAGCCCCAGCATTTT.

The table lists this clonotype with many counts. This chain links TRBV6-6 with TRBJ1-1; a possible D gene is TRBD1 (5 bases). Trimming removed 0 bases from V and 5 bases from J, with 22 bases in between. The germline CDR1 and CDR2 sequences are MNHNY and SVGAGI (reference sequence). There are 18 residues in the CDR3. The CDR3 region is CASSYSIGASPYKTEAFF. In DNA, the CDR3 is TGTGCCAGCAGTTACTCGATTGGGGCAAGCCCCTACAAGACTGAAGCTTTCTTT.

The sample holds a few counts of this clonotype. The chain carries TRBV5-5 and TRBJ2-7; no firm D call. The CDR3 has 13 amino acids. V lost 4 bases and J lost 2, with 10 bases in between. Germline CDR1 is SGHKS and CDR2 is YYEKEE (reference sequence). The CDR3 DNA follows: TGTGCCAGCAGCCCGGGCTTCGCCTACGAGCAGTACTTC. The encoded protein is CASSPGFAYEQYF.

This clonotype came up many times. The CDR3 region is CASSEFQGGYNEQFF. DNA for the CDR3: TGCGCCAGCAGTGAGTTCCAGGGGGGGTACAATGAGCAGTTCTTC. The rearrangement joins TRBV10-2 to TRBJ2-1; D assignment may be TRBD1 or TRBD2 (7 bases each). Germline-derived CDR1 and CDR2 are WSHSY and SAAADI. CDR3 length: 15 amino acids. Trimming shortened V by 1 base and J by 4 bases, and 11 bases separated the two germline ends.

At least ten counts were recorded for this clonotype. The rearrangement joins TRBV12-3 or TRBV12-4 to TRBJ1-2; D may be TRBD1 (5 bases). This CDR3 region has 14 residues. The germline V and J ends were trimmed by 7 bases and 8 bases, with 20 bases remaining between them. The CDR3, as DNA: TGTGCCAGCACCCCCGACGGGGGAGTCTACGGCTACACCTTC. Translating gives CASTPDGGVYGYTF.

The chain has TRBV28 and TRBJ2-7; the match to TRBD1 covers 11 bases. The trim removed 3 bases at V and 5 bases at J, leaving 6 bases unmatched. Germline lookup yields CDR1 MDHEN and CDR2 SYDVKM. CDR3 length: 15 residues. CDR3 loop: CASSLGTGGKDEQYF. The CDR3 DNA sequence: TGTGCCAGCAGTTTGGGGACAGGGGGAAAGGACGAGCAGTACTTC. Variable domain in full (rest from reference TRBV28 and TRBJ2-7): DVKVTQSSRYLVKRTGEKVFLECVQDMDHENMFWYRQDPGLGLRLIYFSYDVKMKEKGDIPEGYSVSREKKERFSLILESASTNQTSMYLCASSLGTGGKDEQYFGPGTRLTVT.

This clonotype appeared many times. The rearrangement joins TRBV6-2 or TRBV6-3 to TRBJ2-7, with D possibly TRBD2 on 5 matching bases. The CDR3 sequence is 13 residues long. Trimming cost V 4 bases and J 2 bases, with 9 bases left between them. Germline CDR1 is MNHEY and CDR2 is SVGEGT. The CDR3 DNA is TGTGCCAGCAGTTGGCCGGGAACCTACGAGCAGTACTTC. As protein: CASSWPGTYEQYF.

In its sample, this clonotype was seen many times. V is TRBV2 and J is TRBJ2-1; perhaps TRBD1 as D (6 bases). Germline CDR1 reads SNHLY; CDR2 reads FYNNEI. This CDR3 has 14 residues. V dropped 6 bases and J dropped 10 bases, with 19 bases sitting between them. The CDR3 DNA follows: TGTGCCAGCAGACTTCTGGGCCTCAGGGGAGAGCAGTTCTTC. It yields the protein CASRLLGLRGEQFF.

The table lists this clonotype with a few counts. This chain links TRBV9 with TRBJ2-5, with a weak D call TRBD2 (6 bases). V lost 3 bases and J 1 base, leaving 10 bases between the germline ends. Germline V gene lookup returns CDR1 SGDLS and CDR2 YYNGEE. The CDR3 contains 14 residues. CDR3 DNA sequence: TGTGCCAGCAGCGGGGGACTTCTCCAAGAGACCCAGTACTTC. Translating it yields CASSGGLLQETQYF.

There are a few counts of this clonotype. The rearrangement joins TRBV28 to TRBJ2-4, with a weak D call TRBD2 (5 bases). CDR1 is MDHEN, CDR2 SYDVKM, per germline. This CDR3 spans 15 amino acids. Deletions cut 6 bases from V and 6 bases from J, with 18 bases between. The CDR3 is CASSQLVGLGNIQYF. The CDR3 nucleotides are TGTGCCAGCAGCCAACTAGTAGGGCTCGGAAACATTCAGTACTTC.

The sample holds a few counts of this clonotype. The CDR3 loop reads CASSWGEGSYNEQFF. The CDR3, as DNA: TGTGCCAGCAGTTGGGGGGAGGGCTCCTACAATGAGCAGTTCTTC. This chain connects TRBV6-2 or TRBV6-3 to TRBJ2-1; 7 positions agree with TRBD2. With V trimmed by 4 bases and J by 0 bases, 3 bases remained unmatched. This CDR3 region has 15 residues. Germline V gene lookup returns CDR1 MNHEY and CDR2 SVGEGT.

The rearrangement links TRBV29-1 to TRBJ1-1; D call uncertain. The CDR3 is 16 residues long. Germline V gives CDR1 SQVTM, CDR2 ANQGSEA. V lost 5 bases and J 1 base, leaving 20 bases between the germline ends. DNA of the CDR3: TGCAGCGTTAAACGACAAGCCCAGTGGGCGAACACTGAAGCTTTCTTT. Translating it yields CSVKRQAQWANTEAFF.

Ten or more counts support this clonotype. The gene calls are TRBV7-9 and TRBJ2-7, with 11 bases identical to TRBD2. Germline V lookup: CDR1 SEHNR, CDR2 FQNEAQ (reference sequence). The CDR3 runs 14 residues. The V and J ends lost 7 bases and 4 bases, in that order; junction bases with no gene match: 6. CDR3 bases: TGTGCCAGCACCAGACTAGCGGGACAGTACGAGCAGTACTTC. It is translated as CASTRLAGQYEQYF.

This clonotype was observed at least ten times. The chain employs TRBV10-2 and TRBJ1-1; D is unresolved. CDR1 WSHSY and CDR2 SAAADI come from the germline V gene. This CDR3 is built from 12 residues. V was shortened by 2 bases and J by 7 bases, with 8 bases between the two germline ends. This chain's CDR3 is CASSERAREAFF. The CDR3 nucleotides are TGCGCCAGCAGTGAGAGGGCTCGTGAAGCTTTCTTT.

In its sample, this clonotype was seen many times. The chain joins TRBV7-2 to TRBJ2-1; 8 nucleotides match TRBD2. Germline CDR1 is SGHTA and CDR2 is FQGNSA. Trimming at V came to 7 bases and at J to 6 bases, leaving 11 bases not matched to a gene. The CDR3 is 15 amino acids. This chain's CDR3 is CASTRGGEGLNEQFF. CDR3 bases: TGTGCCAGCACCCGGGGGGGGGAGGGCCTCAATGAGCAGTTCTTC.

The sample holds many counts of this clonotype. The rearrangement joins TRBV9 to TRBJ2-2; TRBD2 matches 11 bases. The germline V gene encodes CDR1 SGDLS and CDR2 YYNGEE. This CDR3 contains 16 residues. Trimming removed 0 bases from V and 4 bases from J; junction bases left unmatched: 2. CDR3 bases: TGTGCCAGCAGCGTAGTAGCGGGAGGGCCCACCGGGGAGCTGTTTTTT. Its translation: CASSVVAGGPTGELFF.

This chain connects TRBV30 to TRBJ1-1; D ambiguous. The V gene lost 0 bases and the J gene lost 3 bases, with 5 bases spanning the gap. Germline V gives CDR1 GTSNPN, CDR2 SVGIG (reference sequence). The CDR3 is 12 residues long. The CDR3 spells CAWSVSDTEAFF. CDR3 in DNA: TGTGCCTGGAGTGTCTCAGACACTGAAGCTTTCTTT.